Presented here are 30 T cell receptor beta chains from one specimen sequenced in a study. TRBV12-4/TRBJ1-2 clonotypes were amplified with adaptor-ligated barcode primers. TCRdb processed the multiplex PCR reads anew with MiXCR; each CDR3 protein has one entry. This sample has around 1,200 distinct CDR3 sequences, with around a quarter found just once. Specimen: naive CD4+ T cells sorted from blood. This sample's subset: naive CD4+ T cells, CD4+CD45RA+CD25-. The receptors shown here come from a female donor with breast cancer.

This clonotype counts as large (0.1 to 1%). V usage is TRBV12-5 and J usage is TRBJ1-2; D is ambiguous. Deletions cut 0 bases from V and 8 bases from J, with 10 bases between. This CDR3 region has 13 residues. Germline V gene lookup returns CDR1 LGHNT and CDR2 FRNRAP. The CDR3 DNA reads TGTGCTAGTGGTTTGGTACTTATGGGAGGCTACACCTTC. As protein: CASGLVLMGGYTF.

By its share, this clonotype is large. Written as DNA, the CDR3 is TGTGCCAGCAGTCCATGGGACTTACCTAACTATGGCTACACCTTC. Translated, it gives CASSPWDLPNYGYTF. The chain joins TRBV12-3 or TRBV12-4 to TRBJ1-2; perhaps TRBD1 as D (5 bases). The CDR3 runs 15 residues. The ends were cut back, 5 bases at V and 0 bases at J, with 13 bases in the middle.

This clonotype is termed large. The chain links TRBV12-3 or TRBV12-4 to TRBJ1-2, with 8 nucleotides matching TRBD1. The CDR3 extends over 15 amino acids. J lost 0 bases, V lost 3 bases, and 3 bases had no gene match. CDR3 region: CASSLRDRPNYGYTF. CDR3 sequence (DNA): TGTGCCAGCAGTTTGCGGGACAGGCCTAACTATGGCTACACCTTC.

This clonotype is judged medium-sized. V usage is TRBV12-3 or TRBV12-4 and J usage is TRBJ1-2; no definite D call. V lost 7 bases to trimming and J lost 4 bases, with 13 bases between them. The CDR3 is 13 residues long. The CDR3 coding sequence is TGTGCCAGCAACCCCGGACCCTCCTATGGCTACACCTTC. Residues: CASNPGPSYGYTF.

The V gene is TRBV12-3 or TRBV12-4, the J gene TRBJ1-2, with D unresolved. Between the trimmed V and J ends, which lost 4 bases and 4 bases, there was a span of 10 bases. The CDR3 contains 13 residues. CDR3: CASSSRAPYGYTF. In nucleotides, the CDR3 is TGTGCCAGCAGTTCCCGGGCTCCCTATGGCTACACCTTC.

Sample share makes this clonotype medium-sized. J is TRBJ1-2 and V is TRBV12-3 or TRBV12-4; D possibly corresponds to TRBD1 (6 bases). Between the trimmed V and J ends, which lost 7 bases and 3 bases, there was a span of 12 bases. This CDR3 is 13 amino acids long. In nucleotides, the CDR3 is TGTGCCAGCACTACGGACAGCGACTATGGCTACACCTTC. As protein: CASTTDSDYGYTF.

The rearrangement uses TRBV12-3 or TRBV12-4 and TRBJ1-2; D not resolved. The V end lost 0 bases, the J end lost 5 bases, and 7 bases lay between the germline ends. This CDR3 is 13 amino acids long. The CDR3 region is CASSLARLYGYTF. The CDR3 DNA is TGTGCCAGCAGTTTAGCGAGGTTATATGGCTACACCTTC.

This clonotype ranks as medium-sized. The chain recombines TRBV12-3 or TRBV12-4 with TRBJ1-2; D not resolved. V was pared by 5 bases and J by 4 bases, with 5 bases between. The CDR3 runs 11 residues. The CDR3 reads CASSPGYGYTF. The CDR3 DNA sequence: TGTGCCAGCAGTCCGGGCTATGGCTACACCTTC.

The chain recombines TRBV12-3 or TRBV12-4 with TRBJ1-2; 8 nucleotides line up with TRBD1. The junction had 8 bases not matched to a gene; V was cut back by 6 bases and J by 8 bases. The CDR3 contains 13 residues. CDR3 sequence reads: CASRARDRRGYTF. The CDR3, as DNA: TGTGCCAGCAGGGCCCGGGACAGGCGAGGCTACACCTTC.

This chain links TRBV12-3 or TRBV12-4 with TRBJ1-2; maybe TRBD1 (6 bases). The CDR3 sequence is 13 residues long. The V gene lost 6 bases and the J gene lost 5 bases, with 13 bases spanning the gap. In nucleotides, the CDR3 is TGTGCCAGCAGACGTCGGACAGCTTATGGCTACACCTTC. This encodes CASRRRTAYGYTF.

This clonotype rates as large. The J gene is TRBJ1-2, the V gene TRBV12-3 or TRBV12-4; D not certain. V was cut by 1 base and J by 4 bases, with 7 bases left in between. This CDR3 is 13 amino acids long. The CDR3 protein is CASSLEEGYGYTF. The CDR3 nucleotides are TGTGCCAGCAGTTTAGAGGAAGGCTATGGCTACACCTTC.

The rearrangement links TRBV12-3 or TRBV12-4 to TRBJ1-2, with D possibly TRBD1 on 5 matching bases. Deletions cut 5 bases from V and 7 bases from J, with 17 bases between. This CDR3 region has 14 residues. Here the CDR3 DNA reads TGTGCCAGCAGTCAAAGATACAGGATGCCTGGCTACACCTTC. It yields the protein CASSQRYRMPGYTF.

This clonotype is judged large. The gene calls are TRBV12-3 or TRBV12-4 and TRBJ1-2; the D gene is possibly TRBD1 (5 bases). The CDR3 extends over 13 amino acids. The V and J ends lost 4 bases and 4 bases respectively, with 10 bases between them. The CDR3 DNA follows: TGTGCCAGCAGTTGGACACGGACCTATGGCTACACCTTC. Protein sequence: CASSWTRTYGYTF.

CDR3 coding DNA: TGTGCCAGCAGCGTGGACCAGGGTTATCGTGGCTACACCTTC. This encodes CASSVDQGYRGYTF. The V gene is TRBV12-3 or TRBV12-4, the J gene TRBJ1-2; the D gene is possibly TRBD1 (5 bases). V lost 6 bases and J 7 bases, leaving 18 bases between the germline ends. The CDR3 totals 14 residues.

The chain joins TRBV12-3 or TRBV12-4 to TRBJ1-2, with no clear D. This CDR3 is built from 11 residues. V was cut by 4 bases and J by 7 bases, with 7 bases left in between. The DNA for the CDR3 is TGTGCCAGCAGTTCCCGGGGTGGCTACACCTTC. Protein product: CASSSRGGYTF.

This clonotype is termed medium-sized (0.01 to 0.1%). The chain carries TRBV12-3 or TRBV12-4 and TRBJ1-2, with D unresolved. This CDR3 region has 13 residues. V was clipped by 8 bases and J by 7 bases, with 17 bases between them. The CDR3 sequence: CASADSSGVGYTF. DNA of the CDR3: TGTGCCAGCGCGGATAGCAGTGGGGTTGGCTACACCTTC.

The chain recombines TRBV12-3 or TRBV12-4 with TRBJ1-2; no definite D call. V lost 7 bases, J lost 2 bases, and 14 bases lay in between. The CDR3 has 14 residues. The CDR3 reads CASTPGAGNYGYTF. CDR3 DNA sequence: TGTGCCAGCACCCCGGGTGCGGGAAACTATGGCTACACCTTC.

In its sample, this clonotype ranks as medium-sized. V gene TRBV12-3 or TRBV12-4 combines with J gene TRBJ1-2, with a tentative D call TRBD1 (5 bases). CDR3 size: 15 residues. V was pared by 1 base and J by 8 bases, with 17 bases between. The CDR3 is CASSLGTYQLAGYTF. CDR3 nucleotide sequence: TGTGCCAGCAGTTTAGGGACATACCAGCTGGCGGGCTACACCTTC.

In this sample, this clonotype is medium-sized (0.01 to 0.1%). CDR3 nucleotides: TGTGCCAGCAGTCTCGGGACAGGGGAGGCGTATGGCTACACCTTC. Translation gives CASSLGTGEAYGYTF. The chain has TRBV12-3 or TRBV12-4 and TRBJ1-2; 10 bases match TRBD1. The junction had 8 bases not matched to a gene; V was cut back by 5 bases and J by 5 bases. There are 15 residues in the CDR3.

The chain joins TRBV12-3 or TRBV12-4 to TRBJ1-2; D possibly corresponds to TRBD1 (5 bases). The CDR3 is made up of 14 amino acids. Between the trimmed V and J ends, which lost 5 bases and 5 bases, there was a span of 15 bases. Here the CDR3 reads CASSTGLDDYGYTF. CDR3 in DNA: TGTGCCAGCAGTACGGGACTGGATGATTATGGCTACACCTTC.

This chain connects TRBV12-3 or TRBV12-4 to TRBJ1-2; a weak D match, TRBD1 (5 bases). V shed 5 bases and J shed 4 bases, with 17 bases lying between them. CDR3 size: 15 residues. CDR3 nucleotide sequence: TGTGCCAGCAGTCTATCACGGACACTAGGCTATGGCTACACCTTC. This codes for CASSLSRTLGYGYTF.

This clonotype is classed as large. The V and J genes are TRBV12-3 or TRBV12-4 and TRBJ1-2; D remains ambiguous. Trimming removed 3 bases at V and 0 bases at J, with 8 bases between. The CDR3 covers 14 residues. The CDR3 here is CASSFARTNYGYTF. Here the CDR3 DNA reads TGTGCCAGCAGTTTCGCCAGGACTAACTATGGCTACACCTTC.

The J gene is TRBJ1-2, the V gene TRBV12-3 or TRBV12-4; the match to TRBD1 covers 9 bases. There are 16 residues in the CDR3. V lost 3 bases and J lost 3; bases outside the gene matches: 8. In DNA form, the CDR3 reads TGTGCCAGCAGTTTCCTTGCCGGGACAGGGTACTATGGCTACACCTTC. This sequence encodes CASSFLAGTGYYGYTF.

This clonotype is judged medium-sized. This chain links TRBV12-3 or TRBV12-4 with TRBJ1-2; tentative D call: TRBD1 (6 bases). The CDR3 is 13 amino acids. V lost 6 bases and J 8 bases, leaving 16 bases between the germline ends. The CDR3 region is CASRHQGRGGYTF. In DNA form, the CDR3 reads TGTGCCAGCAGGCACCAGGGCAGGGGCGGCTACACCTTC.

This clonotype qualifies as large (0.1 to 1%). J is TRBJ1-2 and V is TRBV12-3 or TRBV12-4, with D unresolved. This CDR3 contains 14 residues. Between the trimmed V and J ends, which lost 3 bases and 6 bases, there was a span of 14 bases. The CDR3 protein is CASSLEDEAHGYTF. Written as DNA, the CDR3 is TGTGCCAGCAGTTTGGAGGACGAGGCCCATGGCTACACCTTC.

This clonotype is a singleton in its sample. This chain connects TRBV12-3 or TRBV12-4 to TRBJ1-2, with D possibly matching TRBD1 (5 bases). The CDR3 runs to 12 residues. V lost 3 bases to trimming and J lost 8 bases, with 10 bases between them. The CDR3 DNA sequence: TGTGCCAGCAGTTTGTCAGGGCGAGGCTACACCTTC. As protein: CASSLSGRGYTF.

This clonotype was detected only a few times. The CDR3 bases are TGTGCCAGCAGCCGACAGGGGCGAGGCTATGGCTACACCTTC. The encoded protein is CASSRQGRGYGYTF. The V gene is TRBV12-3 or TRBV12-4, the J gene TRBJ1-2, with 8 bases fitting TRBD1. The V segment lost 6 bases and the J segment 4 bases; nucleotides outside the gene matches: 7. There are 14 residues in the CDR3.

Within the sample, this clonotype is large. The chain links TRBV12-3 or TRBV12-4 to TRBJ1-2; no definite D call. The CDR3 is 12 residues long. V was clipped by 2 bases and J by 6 bases, with 7 bases between them. CDR3 nucleotides: TGTGCCAGCAGTTTAAGAGTCCATGGCTACACCTTC. This encodes CASSLRVHGYTF.

By proportion, this clonotype is medium-sized. This chain links TRBV12-3 or TRBV12-4 with TRBJ1-2, with 8 nucleotides matching TRBD1. The CDR3 is 13 amino acids. V lost 6 bases to trimming and J lost 7 bases; unmatched junction nucleotides: 7. CDR3: CASSQDRVLGYTF. The CDR3 DNA follows: TGTGCCAGCAGCCAGGACAGGGTCCTTGGCTACACCTTC.

This clonotype is labeled as medium-sized (0.01 to 0.1%). The genes are TRBV12-3 or TRBV12-4 and TRBJ1-2; weak D call: TRBD1 (5 bases). The length of the CDR3 is 12 residues. The V end lost 3 bases, the J end lost 6 bases, and 8 bases lay between the germline ends. CDR3: CASSFIGDGYTF. For the CDR3, the DNA is TGTGCCAGCAGTTTTATAGGGGATGGCTACACCTTC.